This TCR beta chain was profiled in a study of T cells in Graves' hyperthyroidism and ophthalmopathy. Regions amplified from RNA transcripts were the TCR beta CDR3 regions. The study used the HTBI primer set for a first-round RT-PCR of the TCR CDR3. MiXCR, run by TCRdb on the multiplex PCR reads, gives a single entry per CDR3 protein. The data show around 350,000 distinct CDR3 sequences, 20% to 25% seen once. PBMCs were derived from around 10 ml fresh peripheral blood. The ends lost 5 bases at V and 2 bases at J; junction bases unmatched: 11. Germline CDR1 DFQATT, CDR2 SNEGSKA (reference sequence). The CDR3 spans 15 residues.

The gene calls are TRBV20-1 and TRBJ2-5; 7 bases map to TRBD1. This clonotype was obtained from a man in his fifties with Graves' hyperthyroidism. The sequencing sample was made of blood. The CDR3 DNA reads TGCAGTGCTTCCCGACAGGGACGGGGTCAAGAGACCCAGTACTTC. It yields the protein CSASRQGRGQETQYF.